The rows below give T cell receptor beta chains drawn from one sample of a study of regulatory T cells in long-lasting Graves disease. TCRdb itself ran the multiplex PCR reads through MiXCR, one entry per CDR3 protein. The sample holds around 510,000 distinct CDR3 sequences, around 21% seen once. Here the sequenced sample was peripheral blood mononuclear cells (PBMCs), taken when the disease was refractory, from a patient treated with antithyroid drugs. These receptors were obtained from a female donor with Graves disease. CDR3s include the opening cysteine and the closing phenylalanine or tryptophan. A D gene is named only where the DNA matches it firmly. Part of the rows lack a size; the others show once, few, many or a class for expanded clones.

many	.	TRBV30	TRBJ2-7	TGTGCCTGGAAAGTTGTAACCGACGGCGAGCAGTACTTC	CAWKVVTDGEQYF
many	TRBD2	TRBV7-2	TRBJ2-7	TGTGCCAGCAGCTTAGTAGCAGCGGGGGGCTCCTACGAGCAGTACTTC	CASSLVAAGGSYEQYF
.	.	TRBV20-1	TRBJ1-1	TGCAGTGCTAGACCGATAGACAGGTTAAACACTGAAGCTTTCTTT	CSARPIDRLNTEAFF
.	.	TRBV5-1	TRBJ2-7	TGCGCCAGCAGCGCAGGGAGTAACGAGCAGTACTTC	CASSAGSNEQYF
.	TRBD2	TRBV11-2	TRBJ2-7	TGTGCCAGCAGCGTACCTAGCGGAGGATACGAGCAGTACTTC	CASSVPSGGYEQYF
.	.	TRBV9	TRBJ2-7	TGTGCCAGCAGCCCCCGTCCGGAAAGTACCTACGAGCAGTACTTC	CASSPRPESTYEQYF
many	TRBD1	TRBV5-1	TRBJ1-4	TGCGCCAGCAGCTTGGGTATCGGGACAGTGGATGAAAAACTGTTTTTT	CASSLGIGTVDEKLFF
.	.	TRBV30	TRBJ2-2	TGTGCCTGGAGTAGGGTAGCCGGGGAGCTGTTTTTT	CAWSRVAGELFF
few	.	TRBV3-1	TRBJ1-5	TGTGCCAGCAGCCAAGGAATCAATCAGCCCCAGCATTTT	CASSQGINQPQHF
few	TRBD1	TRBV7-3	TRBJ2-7	TGTGCCAGCAGCTCAGAATCCGGGACAGGAGCCTACGAGCAGTACTTC	CASSSESGTGAYEQYF
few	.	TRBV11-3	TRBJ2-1	TGTGCCAGCAGCTTGGGCTATGAGCAGTTCTTC	CASSLGYEQFF
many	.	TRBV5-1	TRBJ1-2	TGCGCCAGCAGCTTGGATTCCCGAGGCGGCTACACCTTC	CASSLDSRGGYTF
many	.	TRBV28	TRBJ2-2	TGTGCCAGCAGTTTGGACGGGAATACGTACACCGGGGAGCTGTTTTTT	CASSLDGNTYTGELFF
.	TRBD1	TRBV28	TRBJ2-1	TGTGCCAGCAGCCGGCCCGGGACAGGGCTCTTGGATGAGCAGTTCTTC	CASSRPGTGLLDEQFF
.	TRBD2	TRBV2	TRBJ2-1	TGTGCCAGCAGGGGACTAGCGGGAGCAATGGAGCAGTTCTTC	CASRGLAGAMEQFF
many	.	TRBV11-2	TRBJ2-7	TGTGCCAGCAGCTTAGTCTTTTACGAGCAGTACTTC	CASSLVFYEQYF
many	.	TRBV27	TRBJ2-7	TGTGCCAGCAGTTTTAACCGGAGAACCTACGAGCAGTACTTC	CASSFNRRTYEQYF
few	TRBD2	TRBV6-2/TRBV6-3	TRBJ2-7	TGTGCCAGCAGTTACACTTCGACTAGCGGGATCGCAAACTTC	CASSYTSTSGIANF
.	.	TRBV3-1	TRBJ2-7	TGTGCCAGCAGCCCGGGGCGCGAGCAGTACTTC	CASSPGREQYF
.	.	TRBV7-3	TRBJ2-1	TGTGCCAGCAGCCGTGGGACTGCCGCCTACAATGAGCAGTTCTTC	CASSRGTAAYNEQFF
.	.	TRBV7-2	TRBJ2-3	TGTGCCAGCAGCCACGTTAGGGATACGCAGTATTTT	CASSHVRDTQYF
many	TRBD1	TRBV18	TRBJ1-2	TGTGCCAGCTCACCGGGACAGGAGCAAGACTATGGCTACACCTTC	CASSPGQEQDYGYTF
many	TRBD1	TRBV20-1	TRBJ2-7	TGCAGTGCTAGATGGGACAGCACCTACGAGCAGTACTTC	CSARWDSTYEQYF
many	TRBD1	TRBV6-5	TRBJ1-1	TGTGCCAGCAGTTTTACAGGGGGAGACACTGAAGCTTTCTTT	CASSFTGGDTEAFF
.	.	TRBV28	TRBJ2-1	TGTGCCAGCAGTTTATTCGGGAATGAGCAGTTCTTC	CASSLFGNEQFF
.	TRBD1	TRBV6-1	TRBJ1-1	TGTGCCAGCAGTAGGGGACAGGGGGCTGAAGCTTTCTTT	CASSRGQGAEAFF
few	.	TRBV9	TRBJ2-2	TGTGCCAGCAGCGTAGGGGGGACCACCGGGGAGCTGTTTTTT	CASSVGGTTGELFF
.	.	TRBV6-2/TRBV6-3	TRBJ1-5	TGTGCCAGCAGCGTCGGGAGGGATCAGCCCCAGCATTTT	CASSVGRDQPQHF
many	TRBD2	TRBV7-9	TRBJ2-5	TGTGCCAGCAGCACTAGCGGGAGGGCCCCTTTTCTGTTCCAGTACTTC	CASSTSGRAPFLFQYF
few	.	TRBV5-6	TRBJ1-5	TGTGCCAGCAGCCTGGGCACGGGTGGGTCCCAGCATTTT	CASSLGTGGSQHF
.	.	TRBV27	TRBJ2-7	TGTGCCAGCAGTTTTTCCGGGGCCGGAGCAGAACACGAGCAGTACTTC	CASSFSGAGAEHEQYF
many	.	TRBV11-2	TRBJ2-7	TGTGCCAGCAGCTTAGGAGTGGGGGACGAGCAGTACTTC	CASSLGVGDEQYF
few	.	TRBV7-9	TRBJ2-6	TGTGCCAGCAGTTCATGGGGGCTTAGGCACCACGTCCTGACTTTC	CASSSWGLRHHVLTF
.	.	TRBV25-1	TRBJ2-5	TGTGCCAGCCGAGGGAAGACCCAGTACTTC	CASRGKTQYF
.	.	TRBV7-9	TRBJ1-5	TGTGCCAGCAGCCCTGGGGTAGGAGGGCTAGATCAGCCCCAGCATTTT	CASSPGVGGLDQPQHF
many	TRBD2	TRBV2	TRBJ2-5	TGTGCCAGCACTAGCGGGCAAGAGACCCAGTACTTC	CASTSGQETQYF
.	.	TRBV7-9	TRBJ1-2	TGTGCCAGCAGCACCCCAGGGATCGGGGTAGGCTACACCTTC	CASSTPGIGVGYTF
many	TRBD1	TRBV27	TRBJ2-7	TGTGCCAGCACCTCGGGGACAGACAACTACGAGCAGTACTTC	CASTSGTDNYEQYF
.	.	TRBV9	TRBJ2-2	TGTGCCAGCAGCGTAGATGACGCAAACACCGGGGAGCTGTTTTTT	CASSVDDANTGELFF
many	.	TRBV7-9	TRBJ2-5	TGTGCCAGCAGCCCCTTCATAGAAGAGACCCAGTACTTC	CASSPFIEETQYF
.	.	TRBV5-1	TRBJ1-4	TGCGCCAGCAGCTTGGGAGGGGGAATTAATGAAAAACTGTTTTTT	CASSLGGGINEKLFF
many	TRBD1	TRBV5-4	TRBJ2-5	TGTGCCAGCAGCTTACGCGGGACAGGGATCCAAGAGACCCAGTACTTC	CASSLRGTGIQETQYF
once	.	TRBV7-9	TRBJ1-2	TGTGCCAGCAGCTTTCTTACTTACTATGGCTACACCTTC	CASSFLTYYGYTF
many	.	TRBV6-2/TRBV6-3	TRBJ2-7	TGTGCCAGCAGTGAAGGGGCCGGGCTCCACGAGCAGTACTTC	CASSEGAGLHEQYF
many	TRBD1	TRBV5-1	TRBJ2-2	TGCGCCAGCAGCTTGGCAGGGACAGGGTACGGCGGGGAGCTGTTTTTT	CASSLAGTGYGGELFF
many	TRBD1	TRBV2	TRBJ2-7	TGTGCCAGCAGAGACAGGGGGGCGTTGGTATACGAGCAGTACTTC	CASRDRGALVYEQYF
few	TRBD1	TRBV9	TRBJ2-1	TGTGCCAGCAGCACAATGGGGACAGGGTTGGGTTACAATGAGCAGTTCTTC	CASSTMGTGLGYNEQFF
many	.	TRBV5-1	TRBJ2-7	TGCGCCAGCAGCCTCGGGGGCCGAGACGAGCAGTACTTC	CASSLGGRDEQYF